This T cell receptor (beta chain) derives from a study of cytomegalovirus exposure and HLA in healthy donors. Study summary: The 90 to 150 validation repertoires used the same platform as the 550 to 800 first-cohort repertoires (as reported by a later analysis).

Findings and caveats of the study: Researchers catalogued over 150 TCR beta chains as cytomegalovirus-associated.

From the approximately 120-subject validation cohort, which was separate from the roughly 670-subject first cohort, the donors were drawn. V lost 0 bases and J lost 2, with 11 bases in between. The CDR3 is 15 residues long. In germline, CDR1 is MNHEY, CDR2 SVGAGI. Concerning this clone itself: What it recognizes is unknown.

The assay was immunoSEQ multiplex PCR, and TCRdb's table has in-frame clones only and misses some. The sample lists more than 75,000 clones, 85% to 95% occurring once. Sequenced input: PBMCs. This sequence was found in a man aged 18-30 years in good health and CMV-seronegative. The gene calls are TRBV6-5 and TRBJ2-7; D is perhaps TRBD1 (5 bases). CDR3 amino acids: CASSYSVQGPYEQYF. CDR3 coding DNA: TGTGCCAGCAGTTACTCGGTCCAGGGCCCCTACGAGCAGTACTTC.